This passage covers 8 T cell receptor beta chains from one sample sequenced in a study of control samples from healthy donors and cancer patients. Sequencing used immunoSEQ multiplex PCR; TCRdb keeps in-frame clones, though not all of them. The sample consists of 85,000 to 120,000 clones, about 91% of them appearing once. The specimen sequenced was blood. The receptor source for this set is a woman younger than 30 in good health.

This clone was counted once. The V call is TRBV7-9, the J call TRBJ2-1; 7 bases line up with TRBD1. Germline V gene data show CDR1 as SEHNR and CDR2 as FQNEAQ (reference sequence). The CDR3 is 15 amino acids. Trimming removed 5 bases from V and 6 bases from J; junction bases left unmatched: 10. CDR3 coding DNA: TGTGCCAGCAGCCCTCGGGACAGTAAAGTCAATGAGCAGTTCTTC. It codes for CASSPRDSKVNEQFF.

The rearrangement links TRBV4-3 to TRBJ2-1; a possible D gene is TRBD2 (6 bases). CDR3 length: 18 amino acids. The germline V gene encodes CDR1 LGHNA and CDR2 YSLEER. V dropped 3 bases and J dropped 3 bases, with 21 bases sitting between them. CDR3 region: CASSQEPGGAGGYNEQFF. The CDR3 DNA is TGCGCCAGCAGCCAGGAACCCGGAGGGGCTGGGGGCTACAATGAGCAGTTCTTC.

This chain joins TRBV19 and TRBJ1-4, with D maybe TRBD1 (5 bases). Trimming took off 1 base at V and 1 base at J, with 10 bases between the two ends. Looked up from germline, CDR1 is LNHDA and CDR2 is SQIVND (reference sequence). This CDR3 region has 16 residues. The CDR3 sequence is CASSIVQGGTNEKLFF. The DNA of the CDR3 is TGTGCCAGTAGTATAGTGCAGGGAGGAACTAATGAAAAACTGTTTTTT.

V and J are TRBV21-1 and TRBJ1-5. TRBV21-1 is flagged as a pseudogene. This CDR3 contains 17 residues. The CDR3 reads CASSKTFEEAGSQPQHF. DNA for the CDR3: TGTGCCAGCAGCAAAACGTTCGAAGAGGCTGGGAGTCAGCCCCAGCATTTT.

V gene TRBV11-2 combines with J gene TRBJ1-1, with a possible D match to TRBD1 (5 bases). In germline, CDR1 is SGHAT, CDR2 FQNNGV. This CDR3 has 13 amino acids. V lost 3 bases and J lost 0, with 5 bases in between. DNA of the CDR3: TGTGCCAGCAGCTTGGGACTGAACACTGAAGCTTTCTTT. Translation gives CASSLGLNTEAFF.

The chain couples TRBV24-1 to TRBJ2-2, with D uncertain. The V and J ends lost 5 bases and 10 bases respectively, with 10 bases between them. The V gene's germline CDR1 is KGHDR and CDR2 SFDVKD. This CDR3 contains 12 residues. CDR3 nucleotide sequence: TGTGCCACCAGTGGTACGACTCCGGAGCTGTTTTTT. This translates into CATSGTTPELFF.

The chain combines TRBV7-9 with TRBJ2-2; 7 nucleotides line up with TRBD1. The trim removed 6 bases at V and 4 bases at J, leaving 8 bases unmatched. Germline V gene sequence: CDR1 SEHNR, CDR2 FQNEAQ (reference sequence). This CDR3 region has 15 residues. This CDR3 reads CASRVTGDGTGELFF. CDR3 coding DNA: TGTGCCAGCAGAGTAACAGGGGACGGCACCGGGGAGCTGTTTTTT.

The chain joins TRBV27 to TRBJ1-2; D is unresolved. V lost 5 bases and J lost 3, with 13 bases in between. The CDR3 has 14 amino acids. In germline, CDR1 is MNHEY, CDR2 SMNVEV (reference sequence). The CDR3 DNA reads TGTGCCAGCAGTACCGTCCCAGGATACTATGGCTACACCTTC. Its protein is CASSTVPGYYGYTF.